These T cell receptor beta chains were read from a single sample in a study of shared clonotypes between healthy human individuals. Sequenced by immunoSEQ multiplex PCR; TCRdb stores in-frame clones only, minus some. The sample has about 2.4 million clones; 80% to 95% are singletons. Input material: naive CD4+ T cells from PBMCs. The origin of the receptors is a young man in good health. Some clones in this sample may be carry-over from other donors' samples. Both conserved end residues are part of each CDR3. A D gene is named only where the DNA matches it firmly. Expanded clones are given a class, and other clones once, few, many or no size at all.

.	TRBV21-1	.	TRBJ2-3	TGTGCCAGCAGCACCCACCTTAGCGGGGGGTTCACAGATACGCAGTATTTT	CASSTHLSGGFTDTQYF
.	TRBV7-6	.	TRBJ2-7	TGTGCCAGCAGCCGCTCGGGGATCGCCTACGAGCAGTACTTC	CASSRSGIAYEQYF
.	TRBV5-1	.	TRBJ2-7	TGCGCCAGCAGCTTTTCTACGTACGAGCAGTACTTC	CASSFSTYEQYF
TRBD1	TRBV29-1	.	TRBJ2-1	TGCAGCGGCTCAACAGGGGCACCGTCCTACAATGAGCAGTTCTTC	CSGSTGAPSYNEQFF
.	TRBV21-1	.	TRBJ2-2	TGTGCCAGCAGCAACCGGAGGCTACCTAAGAACACCGGGGAGCTGTTTTTT	CASSNRRLPKNTGELFF
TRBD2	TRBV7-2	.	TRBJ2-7	TGTGCCAGCAGCCCCGGACTAGTCCCGGTGGAGCAGTACTTC	CASSPGLVPVEQYF
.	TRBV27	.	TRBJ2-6	TGTGCCAGCAGTTTTCTGGCAGTGAAGCAAAGGACTGCTGGGGCCAACGTCCTGACTTTC	CASSFLAVKQRTAGANVLTF
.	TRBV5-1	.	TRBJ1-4	TGCGCCAGCAGCTTGGTTGGGACCCCTAATGAAAAACTGTTTTTT	CASSLVGTPNEKLFF
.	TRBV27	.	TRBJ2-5	TGTGCCAGCAGTTCTAACTGGTACCAAGAGACCCAGTACTTC	CASSSNWYQETQYF
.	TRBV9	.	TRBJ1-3	TGTGCCAGCAGCCCGGGTATTGGCTCTGGAAACACCATATATTTT	CASSPGIGSGNTIYF
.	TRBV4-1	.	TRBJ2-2	TGCGCCAGCACCCCAAGGGGGTGGGGGCTGAGCACCGGGGAGCTGTTTTTT	CASTPRGWGLSTGELFF
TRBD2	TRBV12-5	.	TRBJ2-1	TGTGCTAGTGGTTTGGGAGGGAGGGCCTATGAGCAGTTCTTC	CASGLGGRAYEQFF
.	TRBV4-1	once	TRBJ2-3	TGCGCCAGCAGCCCGAAGGGTGCAGGCACAGATACGCAGTATTTT	CASSPKGAGTDTQYF
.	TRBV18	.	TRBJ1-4	TGTGCCAGCTCTCTCAGAGGTGAAAAACTGTTTTTT	CASSLRGEKLFF
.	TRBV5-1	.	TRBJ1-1	TGCGCCAGCAGCTTGGCGGCTGGTCCTGAGGCTTTCTTT	CASSLAAGPEAFF
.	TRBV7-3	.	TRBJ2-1	TGTGCCAGCAGCGATCAGGGACCTTCGGGCGGTGAGCAGTTCTTC	CASSDQGPSGGEQFF
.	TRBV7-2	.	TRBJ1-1	TGTGCCAGCAGCTTAGAAGTCGTCAGGGACACTGAAGCTTTCTTT	CASSLEVVRDTEAFF
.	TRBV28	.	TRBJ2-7	TGTGCCAGCATAGATTACAGATCCTACGAGCAGTACTTC	CASIDYRSYEQYF
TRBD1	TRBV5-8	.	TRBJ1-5	TGTGCCAGCAGCCCGGACAGGTCTGGCAATCAGCCCCAGCATTTT	CASSPDRSGNQPQHF
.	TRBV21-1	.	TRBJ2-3	TGTGCCAGCAGCAAAGCGTATAGCGGGAGGCTGGCAGATACGCAGTATTTT	CASSKAYSGRLADTQYF
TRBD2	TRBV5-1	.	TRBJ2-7	TGCGCCAGCAGCGCTAGCGGGAGCAGGTACGAGCAGTACTTC	CASSASGSRYEQYF
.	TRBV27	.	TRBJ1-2	TGTGCCAGTATGGACAGTCCCTTTAACTATGGCTACACCTTC	CASMDSPFNYGYTF
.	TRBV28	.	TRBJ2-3	TGTGCCAGCAGTCTGAATGAATATACAGATACGCAGTATTTT	CASSLNEYTDTQYF
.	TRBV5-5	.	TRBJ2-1	TGTGCCACCCAGCTTCAGGGTTTGGATGAGCAGTTCTTC	CATQLQGLDEQFF
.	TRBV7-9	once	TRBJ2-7	TGTGCCAGCAGCACGTCTAGGGGGTACGAGCAGTACTTC	CASSTSRGYEQYF
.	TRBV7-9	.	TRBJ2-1	TGTGCCAGCAGCTTAGGGGGAGTGGGCTACAATGAGCAGTTCTTC	CASSLGGVGYNEQFF
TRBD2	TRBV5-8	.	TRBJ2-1	TGTGCCAGCAGCTGGAGGGCCTTAGCGGGAGGAGGGTTCTTC	CASSWRALAGGGFF
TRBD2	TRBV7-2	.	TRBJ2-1	TGTGCCAGCAGCTTAGAAGGGACTAGCGGGAGTTACAATGAGCAGTTCTTC	CASSLEGTSGSYNEQFF
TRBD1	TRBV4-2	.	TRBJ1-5	TGTGCCAGCAGCCAAGGCGGAGGACAGGGGGTAGTTTTTGGTGATCAGCCCCAGCATTTT	CASSQGGGQGVVFGDQPQHF
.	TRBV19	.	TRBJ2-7	TGTGCCAGTAGTACATTTGGTTACGAGCAGTACTTC	CASSTFGYEQYF
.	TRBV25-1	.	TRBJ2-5	TGTGCCAGCAGTGATGCCGGTCAAGAGACCCAGTACTTC	CASSDAGQETQYF
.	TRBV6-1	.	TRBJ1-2	TGTGCCAGCTCCCACTATGGCTACACCTTC	CASSHYGYTF
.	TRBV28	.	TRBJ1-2	TGTGCCAGCAGTCCCGGGACGGAGTATGGCTACACCTTC	CASSPGTEYGYTF
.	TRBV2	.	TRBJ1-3	TGTGCCAGCACGGGACAACTCTCTGGAAACACCATATATTTT	CASTGQLSGNTIYF